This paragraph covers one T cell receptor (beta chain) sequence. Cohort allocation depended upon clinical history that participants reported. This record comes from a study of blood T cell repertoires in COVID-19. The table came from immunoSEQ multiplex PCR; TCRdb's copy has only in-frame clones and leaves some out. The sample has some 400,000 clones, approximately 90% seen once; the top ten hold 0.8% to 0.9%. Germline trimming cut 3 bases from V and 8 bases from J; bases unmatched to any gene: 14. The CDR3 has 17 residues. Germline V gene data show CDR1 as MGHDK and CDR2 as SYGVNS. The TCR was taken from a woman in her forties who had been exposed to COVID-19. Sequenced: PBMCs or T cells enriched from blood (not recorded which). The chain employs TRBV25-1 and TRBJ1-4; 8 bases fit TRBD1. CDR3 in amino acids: CASSDGGRGTGGEKLFF. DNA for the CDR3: TGTGCCAGCAGTGACGGGGGTAGGGGGACAGGAGGAGAAAAACTGTTTTTT. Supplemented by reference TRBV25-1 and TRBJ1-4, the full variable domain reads EADIYQTPRYLVIGTGKKITLECSQTMGHDKMYWYQQDPGMELHLIHYSYGVNSTEKGDLSSESTVSRIRTEHFPLTLESARPSHTSQYLCASSDGGRGTGGEKLFFGSGTQLSVL.